This T cell receptor (beta chain) emerged from a study of blood T cell repertoires in COVID-19. Study background: Specimens from acute and convalescent COVID-19 originated in the United States, Italy and Spain. Nucleic acid was either cDNA or gDNA, and it came from T cells, B-cell-depleted T cells, or PBMCs.

Per the germline V gene, CDR1 is LNHDA and CDR2 is SQIVND (reference sequence). V was trimmed by 1 base and J by 5 bases, leaving 10 bases between them. This CDR3 has 14 residues. Data came from immunoSEQ multiplex PCR; TCRdb stores just in-frame clones and leaves some out. The sample gives 96,000 or so clones, around 81% of which show up once; less than 6% is in the top ten. Seattle patients were enrolled while actively infected and followed longitudinally. The V gene is TRBV19, the J gene TRBJ2-3, with D tentatively TRBD2 (7 bases). This sequence originates from a man older than 75 with COVID-19, enrolled during active disease. Material: peripheral blood. In DNA, the CDR3 is TGTGCCAGTAGTATAGGGGGGGGCTTAGATACGCAGTATTTT. As protein: CASSIGGGLDTQYF. Full variable domain (remainder filled in from reference TRBV19 and TRBJ2-3): DGGITQSPKYLFRKEGQNVTLSCEQNLNHDAMYWYRQDPGQGLRLIYYSQIVNDFQKGDIAEGYSVSREKKESFPLTVTSAQKNPTAFYLCASSIGGGLDTQYFGPGTRLTVL.